A selection of T cell receptor beta chains follows, all from one sample in a study of blood T cell repertoires in COVID-19. Generated by immunoSEQ multiplex PCR, the TCRdb table keeps only in-frame clones and is missing some. The repertoire holds 200,000 to 250,000 clones, with over 75% as singletons. Source material: peripheral blood. These receptors originate from a woman in her forties with acute or convalescent COVID-19. CDR3s include the opening cysteine and the closing phenylalanine or tryptophan. A D gene is named only where the DNA matches it firmly. Part of the rows lack a size; the others show once, few, many or a class for expanded clones.

d_call	j_call	v_call	clone_size	cdr3_aa	cdr3_nt
TRBD1	TRBJ2-3	TRBV12-5	.	CASGLVRDGTANTDTQYF	TGTGCTAGTGGTTTGGTACGGGATGGGACAGCAAACACAGATACGCAGTATTTT
.	TRBJ2-3	TRBV4-1	.	CASRLVGTGADTQYF	TGCGCCAGCAGGCTCGTTGGGACGGGGGCAGATACGCAGTATTTT
.	TRBJ1-1	TRBV12-3/TRBV12-4	.	CASSPGINTEAFF	TGTGCCAGCAGCCCAGGTATTAACACTGAAGCTTTCTTT
.	TRBJ1-1	TRBV19	.	CASPGGGADTEAFF	TGTGCCTCCCCAGGAGGAGGGGCTGACACTGAAGCTTTCTTT
.	TRBJ2-5	TRBV4-1	.	CAGKTVQTETQYF	TGCGCCGGGAAGACAGTCCAAACGGAGACCCAGTACTTC
TRBD1	TRBJ1-4	TRBV7-2	.	CASSWTGNNEKLFF	TGTGCCAGCAGCTGGACAGGGAATAATGAAAAACTGTTTTTT
.	TRBJ1-1	TRBV7-8	.	CASSPLASQGLNTEAFF	TGTGCCAGCAGCCCCCTCGCCTCACAGGGACTGAACACTGAAGCTTTCTTT
.	TRBJ1-6	TRBV14	.	CASSPPGSYNSPLHF	TGTGCCAGCAGCCCCCCGGGGTCCTATAATTCACCCCTCCACTTT
TRBD1	TRBJ1-1	TRBV12-3/TRBV12-4	.	CASRYRGPTEAFF	TGTGCCAGCAGGTACAGGGGGCCCACTGAAGCTTTCTTT
TRBD1	TRBJ1-5	TRBV7-2	.	CASSFTGGSNQPQHF	TGTGCCAGCAGCTTTACAGGGGGCAGCAATCAGCCCCAGCATTTT
TRBD2	TRBJ2-3	TRBV6-6	.	CASSRSSGGAMDTQYF	TGTGCCAGCAGCCGCTCTAGCGGGGGGGCCATGGATACGCAGTATTTT
.	TRBJ2-1	TRBV24-1	.	CATSAGTSGNEQFF	TGTGCCACCAGTGCCGGGACATCCGGGAATGAGCAGTTCTTC
.	TRBJ2-3	TRBV11-2	few	CASSLLVYSSTDTQYF	TGTGCCAGCAGCTTACTGGTCTACTCTAGCACAGATACGCAGTATTTT
.	TRBJ1-1	TRBV24-1	many	CATKSVGGTEAFF	TGTGCCACCAAGAGCGTAGGCGGGACTGAAGCTTTCTTT
TRBD2	TRBJ2-1	TRBV7-9	.	CASSSSGLAQDDQFF	TGTGCCAGCAGCTCCTCGGGACTAGCGCAGGACGATCAGTTCTTC
.	TRBJ2-5	TRBV5-1	.	CASSTGYIGVWTQYF	TGCGCCAGCAGCACAGGGTACATTGGGGTCTGGACCCAGTACTTC